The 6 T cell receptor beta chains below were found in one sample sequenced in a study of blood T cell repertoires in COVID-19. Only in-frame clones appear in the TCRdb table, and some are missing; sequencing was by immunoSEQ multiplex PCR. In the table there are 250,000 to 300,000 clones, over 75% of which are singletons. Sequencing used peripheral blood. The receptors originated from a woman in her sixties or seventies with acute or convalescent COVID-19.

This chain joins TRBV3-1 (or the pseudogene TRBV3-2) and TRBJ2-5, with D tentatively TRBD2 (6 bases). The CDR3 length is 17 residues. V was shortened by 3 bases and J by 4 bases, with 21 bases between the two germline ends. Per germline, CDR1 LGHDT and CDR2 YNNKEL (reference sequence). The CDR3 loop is CASSHSGVLRPGETQYF. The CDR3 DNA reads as TGTGCCAGCAGCCACTCGGGGGTCTTAAGGCCGGGAGAGACCCAGTACTTC.

For the CDR3, the DNA is TGTGCCAGCTCACCATACGGGACAGGCCTAAGCACAGATACGCAGTATTTT. Its protein is CASSPYGTGLSTDTQYF. This rearrangement joins TRBV18 to TRBJ2-3, with TRBD1 matching 8 bases. This CDR3 region has 17 residues. J was trimmed by 0 bases and V by 2 bases; bases with no gene match: 7. Germline assignment: CDR1 KGHSH and CDR2 LQKENI.

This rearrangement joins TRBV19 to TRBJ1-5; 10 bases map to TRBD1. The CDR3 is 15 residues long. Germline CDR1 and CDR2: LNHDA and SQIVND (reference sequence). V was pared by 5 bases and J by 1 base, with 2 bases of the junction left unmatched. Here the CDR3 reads CASSGDRGSNQPQHF. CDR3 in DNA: TGTGCCAGTAGTGGGGACAGGGGCAGCAATCAGCCCCAGCATTTT.

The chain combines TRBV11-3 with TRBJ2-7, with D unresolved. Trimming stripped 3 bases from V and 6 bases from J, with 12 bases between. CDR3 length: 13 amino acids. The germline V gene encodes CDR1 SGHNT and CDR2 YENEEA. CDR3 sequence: CASSFSPTGEQYF. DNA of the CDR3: TGTGCCAGCAGCTTTTCACCAACGGGCGAGCAGTACTTC.

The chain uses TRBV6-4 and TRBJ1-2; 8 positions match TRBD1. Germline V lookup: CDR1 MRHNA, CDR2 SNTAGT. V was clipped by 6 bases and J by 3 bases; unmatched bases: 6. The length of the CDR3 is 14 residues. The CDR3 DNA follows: TGTGCCAGCAGGCCCACGGGACAGGACTATGGCTACACCTTC. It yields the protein CASRPTGQDYGYTF.

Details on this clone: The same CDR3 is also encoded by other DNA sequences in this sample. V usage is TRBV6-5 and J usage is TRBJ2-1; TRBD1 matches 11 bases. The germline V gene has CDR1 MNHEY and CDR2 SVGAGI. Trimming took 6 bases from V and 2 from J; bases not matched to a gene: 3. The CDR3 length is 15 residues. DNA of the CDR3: TGTGCCAGCAGGGGGACAGGGGGTCCCTACAATGAGCAGTTCTTC. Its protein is CASRGTGGPYNEQFF.